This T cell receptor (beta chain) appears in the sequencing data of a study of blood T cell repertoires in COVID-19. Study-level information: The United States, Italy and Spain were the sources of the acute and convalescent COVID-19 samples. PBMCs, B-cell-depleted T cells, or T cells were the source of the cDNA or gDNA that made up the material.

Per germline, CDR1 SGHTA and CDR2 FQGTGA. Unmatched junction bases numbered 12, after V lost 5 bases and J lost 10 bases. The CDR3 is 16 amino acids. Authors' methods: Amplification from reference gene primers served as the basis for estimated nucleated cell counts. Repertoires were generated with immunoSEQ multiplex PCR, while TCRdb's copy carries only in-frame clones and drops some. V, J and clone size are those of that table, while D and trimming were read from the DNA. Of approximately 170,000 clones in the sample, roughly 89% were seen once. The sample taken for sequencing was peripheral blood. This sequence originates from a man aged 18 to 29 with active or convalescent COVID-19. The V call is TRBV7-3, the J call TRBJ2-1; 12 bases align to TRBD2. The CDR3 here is CASSPTLAGGPLEQFF. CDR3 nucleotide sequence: TGTGCCAGCAGCCCAACGCTAGCGGGAGGGCCTTTAGAGCAGTTCTTC.